These T cell receptor beta chains were read from a single sample in a study of patients and donors after allogeneic stem cell transplantation. TCRdb analysed the RT-PCR reads with MiXCR anew, one entry per CDR3 protein. The sample has around 200,000 distinct CDR3 sequences, around two fifths seen once. Sample: blood, either unsorted or a sorted T cell fraction (not recorded which). The receptors here all came from a human donor who was either an allogeneic HSCT recipient or a stem cell or donor lymphocyte infusion donor (not recorded which). It is not recorded whose cells these are; they may come from a transplant donor. Both conserved end residues are part of each CDR3. Expanded clones get a size class; other rows say once, few or many, or leave the size out.

TRBJ1-2,TRBV27,few,CASSFRQGAKGYTF
TRBJ2-1,TRBV27,few,CASSSGQGWNEQFF
TRBJ2-5,TRBV18,.,CASSPSQGRETQYF
TRBJ1-5,TRBV6-2/TRBV6-3,few,CASSYPRGQGHQPQHF
TRBJ2-7,TRBV12-3/TRBV12-4,.,CASSFWSPGSVAYEQYF
TRBJ1-5,TRBV6-2/TRBV6-3,few,CASSTDANQPQHF
TRBJ2-3,TRBV5-4,.,CASSADRVSTDTQYF
TRBJ2-1,TRBV27,few,CASLEGGRDEQFF
TRBJ1-5,TRBV29-1,few,CSVESHKLRFYSNQPQHF
TRBJ2-7,TRBV4-1,.,CASSHRKSYEQYF
TRBJ2-5,TRBV4-3,.,CASSQEMAGTTSETQYF
TRBJ1-5,TRBV15,few,CATSRPIGGNQPQHF
TRBJ1-1,TRBV7-9,.,CASSLGSRAEAFF
TRBJ2-1,TRBV6-2/TRBV6-3,.,CASSAGFYNEQFF
TRBJ1-1,TRBV6-6,.,CATLGDSTSEAFF
TRBJ2-1,TRBV20-1,few,CSSYYDRGQFF
TRBJ2-1,TRBV28,many,CASRLAGVRNEQFF
TRBJ1-2,TRBV5-6,.,CASSLESPGTPNPNYGYTF
TRBJ1-2,TRBV4-2,few,CASSRQGAWGYTF
TRBJ1-6,TRBV10-3,few,CAINGQDNSPLHF
TRBJ1-1,TRBV28,.,CASSLSFPGTYEAFF
TRBJ1-2,TRBV29-1,few,CSVEDRHQGGNGYTF
TRBJ1-1,TRBV7-2,.,CASSLGRAGAFF
TRBJ1-4,TRBV6-6,few,CASRWDRAGEKLFF
TRBJ1-5,TRBV4-3,.,CASSQGTDNQPQHF
TRBJ1-2,TRBV9,.,CASAARDGYGYTF
TRBJ2-2,TRBV11-2,.,CASTDYTGELFF
TRBJ2-7,TRBV4-2,.,CASSQDGTGKGHEQYF
TRBJ1-1,TRBV12-3/TRBV12-4,few,CASSSPFGNTEAFF